This T cell receptor (beta chain) derives from a study of shared clonotypes between healthy human individuals. Turning to this clone: Germline is not matched at one junction end, which may reflect a read error.

CDR3 length: 13 residues. CDR1 SGHDN and CDR2 FVKESK come from the germline V gene. In the source study's methods: Filtering differed since immunoSEQ provided only junctions, with no quality scores. The assay was immunoSEQ multiplex PCR, and TCRdb's table has in-frame clones only and misses some. V, J and clone size are taken as reported in that table, and D and trimming were inferred from the DNA itself. The table shows about 1 million clones, with around four fifths occurring only once. V is TRBV14 and J is TRBJ1-2; D may be TRBD1 (5 bases). The sequencing sample was made of memory CD4+ T cells sorted from blood. Subset meaning: CD45RA-negative fraction. This receptor was taken from a man in his late teens or twenties in good health. DNA of the CDR3: TGTGCCAGCAGCCAAAAGATAGGGACCCACCTCGACTTC. Protein: CASSQKIGTHLDF.